These 8 T cell receptor beta chains were all obtained from the same sample, sequenced in a study of cytomegalovirus exposure and HLA in healthy donors. Amplification used 60 Vbeta primers and 13 Jbeta primers. Data came from immunoSEQ multiplex PCR; TCRdb stores just in-frame clones and leaves some out. The data show fewer than 200,000 clones, 65% to 85% seen once. Material for sequencing was PBMCs. The receptors shown here come from a man aged 55 to 70 in good health and CMV-seronegative.

V usage is TRBV5-5 and J usage is TRBJ2-5; 7 bases line up with TRBD1. Germline V gives CDR1 SGHKS, CDR2 YYEKEE (reference sequence). The CDR3 spans 14 residues. J gave up 5 bases and V 2 bases, and 6 bases lay outside the gene matches. The CDR3 DNA is TGTGCCAGCAGCTTAACGACAGGGTATGAGACCCAGTACTTC. Translation: CASSLTTGYETQYF.

The chain carries TRBV19 and TRBJ1-5, with D tentatively TRBD1 (5 bases). Germline CDR1 reads LNHDA; CDR2 reads SQIVND (reference sequence). The V end lost 4 bases, the J end lost 3 bases, and 19 bases lay between the germline ends. CDR3 length equals 17 residues. The CDR3 sequence is CASSNQLRQLLNQPQHF. The CDR3 nucleotides are TGTGCCAGTAGTAACCAACTCCGACAGCTTCTCAATCAGCCCCAGCATTTT. Combining the CDR3 with reference TRBV19 and TRBJ1-5 gives the whole variable domain DGGITQSPKYLFRKEGQNVTLSCEQNLNHDAMYWYRQDPGQGLRLIYYSQIVNDFQKGDIAEGYSVSREKKESFPLTVTSAQKNPTAFYLCASSNQLRQLLNQPQHFGDGTRLSIL.

This clone was detected once. The gene calls are TRBV5-1 and TRBJ2-7; 7 bases are a match to TRBD1. This CDR3 is 13 amino acids long. The germline V gene encodes CDR1 SGHRS and CDR2 YFSETQ. V shed 4 bases, J shed 6 bases, and the junction held 7 bases outside the gene matches. In nucleotides, the CDR3 is TGCGCCAGCAGCGTAAGACCAGGGGGCGAGCAGTACTTC. Amino acid sequence: CASSVRPGGEQYF.

The chain uses TRBV6-1 and TRBJ2-1; 8 bases align to TRBD2. CDR3 length: 18 residues. Germline V gene data show CDR1 as MNHNS and CDR2 as SASEGT. Trimming took 1 base from V and 5 from J; bases not matched to a gene: 13. The CDR3 protein is CASSEVGVAGHPNNEQFF. DNA of the CDR3: TGTGCCAGCAGTGAAGTGGGAGTAGCGGGGCACCCCAACAATGAGCAGTTCTTC.

The V and J genes are TRBV15 and TRBJ1-4, with a weak D call TRBD1 (6 bases). The CDR3 is 17 residues long. The V end was cut by 6 bases, the J end by 4 bases, with 21 bases between. In germline, CDR1 is LNHNV, CDR2 YYDKDF (reference sequence). CDR3 DNA: TGTGCCACCAGTCTGGGGGACCTGGGACACGTTAATGAAAAACTGTTTTTT. Protein: CATSLGDLGHVNEKLFF.

This clone was seen many times. The V gene is TRBV6-8, the J gene TRBJ1-1; 7 nucleotides align to TRBD1. The junction had 7 bases not matched to a gene; V was cut back by 7 bases and J by 2 bases. The CDR3 has 14 amino acids. Germline loops: CDR1 MNHGY, CDR2 SAAAGT. The CDR3 loop reads CASTLDRPNTEAFF. Written as DNA, the CDR3 is TGTGCCAGCACCCTGGACAGGCCTAACACTGAAGCTTTCTTT.

The V gene is TRBV9, the J gene TRBJ1-2, with 8 bases identical to TRBD1. The CDR3 sequence is 14 residues long. After removal of 4 bases from V and 8 bases from J, the junction contained 10 bases not matched to a gene. CDR1 is SGDLS, CDR2 YYNGEE, per germline. The CDR3 sequence: CASSPSQGARGYTF. The CDR3 DNA follows: TGTGCCAGCAGCCCCAGCCAGGGGGCACGAGGCTACACCTTC.

The chain carries TRBV29-1 and TRBJ2-5; 12 nucleotides match TRBD2. The J segment lost 11 bases and the V segment lost 4 bases, leaving 11 bases of the junction unmatched. Germline V lookup: CDR1 SQVTM, CDR2 ANQGSEA. CDR3 size: 14 residues. As DNA, the CDR3 is TGCAGCGTTGCCAGACTAGCGGGAGCGGGGGAGCAGTACTTC. It is translated as CSVARLAGAGEQYF.